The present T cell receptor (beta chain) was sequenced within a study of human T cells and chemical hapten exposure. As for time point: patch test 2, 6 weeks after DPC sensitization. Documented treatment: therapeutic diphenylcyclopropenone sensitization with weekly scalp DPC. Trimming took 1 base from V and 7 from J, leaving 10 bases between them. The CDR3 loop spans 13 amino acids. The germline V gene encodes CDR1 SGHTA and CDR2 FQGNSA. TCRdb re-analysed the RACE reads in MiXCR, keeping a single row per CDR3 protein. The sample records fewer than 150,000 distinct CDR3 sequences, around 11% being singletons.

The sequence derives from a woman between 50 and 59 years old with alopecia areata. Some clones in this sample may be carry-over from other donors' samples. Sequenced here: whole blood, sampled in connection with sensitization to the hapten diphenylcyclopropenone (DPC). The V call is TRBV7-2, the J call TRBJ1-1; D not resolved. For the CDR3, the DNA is TGTGCCAGCAGCTTAGACGGGTGGGGTGAAGCTTTCTTT. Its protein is CASSLDGWGEAFF.